This T cell receptor beta chain was sequenced for a study of shared clonotypes between healthy human individuals. Study results and limitations: Relative to clonotypes present in all four donors, those not shared had lower generation probabilities. Since donors were few, the genetic and exposure-history diversity represented was limited.

CDR1 SNHLY and CDR2 FYNNEI come from the germline V gene. CDR3 length: 11 residues. Trimming pared 7 bases from V and 3 bases from J, leaving 6 bases between. Generated by immunoSEQ multiplex PCR, the TCRdb table keeps only in-frame clones and is missing some. This sample has 600,000 to 800,000 clones; roughly 72% occur once, and the top ten carry approximately 1.8%. CD4+ cells were split into CD45RA+ naive and CD45RA-negative memory subsets. This clone was detected a few times. Its antigen remains unknown. Specimen: memory CD4+ T cells sorted from blood. Subset given: CD45RA-negative fraction. This receptor was obtained from a woman aged 30 to 39 in good health. The rearrangement links TRBV2 to TRBJ2-5; a weak D match, TRBD1 (6 bases). The CDR3 loop is CASNREETQYF. In nucleotides, the CDR3 is TGTGCCAGCAACAGGGAAGAGACCCAGTACTTC.